This is a list of T cell receptor beta chains from one sample in a study of glioma-infiltrating T cells after dendritic cell vaccination. TCRdb's table, derived via immunoSEQ multiplex PCR, lists solely in-frame clones and lacks some. The sample consists of around 100,000 clones, roughly 76% of them appearing once. The sample consisted of blood, taken before dendritic cell vaccination. The receptor source for this set is a human donor with glioblastoma. The CDR3 runs from the conserved cysteine through the conserved F or W. Fields, in order: CDR3 length, clone size, J gene, V gene, D gene, CDR3 protein, CDR3 DNA. The D gene is left open where the match is weak. Expanded clones are given a class, and other clones once, few, many or no size at all.

15 - TRBJ1-1 TRBV2 - CASSVGQIRSTEAFF TGTGCCAGCAGTGTGGGACAAATAAGGAGCACTGAAGCTTTCTTT
16 - TRBJ1-1 TRBV30 TRBD1 CAWRGWTGGLNTEAFF TGTGCCTGGAGAGGATGGACAGGGGGTTTGAACACTGAAGCTTTCTTT
16 - TRBJ1-1 TRBV5-4 - CASSLGFGGSRTEAFF TGTGCCAGCAGCTTGGGATTTGGGGGGAGTCGAACTGAAGCTTTCTTT
15 - TRBJ2-7 TRBV6-4 - CASSDLRDKTYEQYF TGTGCCAGCAGTGATCTCCGGGACAAAACCTACGAGCAGTACTTC
15 few TRBJ1-3 TRBV4-1 - CASSKTEDSGNTIYF TGCGCCAGCAGCAAGACAGAAGACTCTGGAAACACCATATATTTT
20 - TRBJ2-2 TRBV28 TRBD1 CASSLLGQGGPGSNTGELFF TGTGCCAGCAGTTTATTGGGACAGGGGGGACCTGGGTCGAACACCGGGGAGCTGTTTTTT
14 - TRBJ1-1 TRBV27 - CASSTRGGNTEAFF TGTGCCAGCAGCACCAGGGGCGGAAACACTGAAGCTTTCTTT
16 - TRBJ2-5 TRBV6-1 TRBD2 CASSELAGTPMETQYF TGTGCCAGCAGTGAACTAGCGGGGACGCCTATGGAGACCCAGTACTTC
12 - TRBJ2-7 TRBV6-5 - CATRGGSYEQYF TGTGCCACTCGAGGGGGCTCCTACGAGCAGTACTTC
14 - TRBJ1-6 TRBV10-2 - CASSEGLRRAPLHF TGCGCCAGCAGTGAGGGTCTTAGGAGGGCACCCCTCCACTTT
14 - TRBJ1-2 TRBV27 TRBD1 CASSLSITGVGYTF TGTGCCAGCAGTTTATCGATTACAGGGGTTGGCTACACCTTC
14 - TRBJ1-1 TRBV30 - CAWTRGSRNTEAFF TGTGCCTGGACTAGAGGGAGTCGGAACACTGAAGCTTTCTTT
13 - TRBJ1-1 TRBV30 - CAWSVTGSTEAFF TGTGCCTGGAGTGTTACGGGGAGCACTGAAGCTTTCTTT
13 - TRBJ1-5 TRBV2 TRBD1 CASRTGSNQPQHF TGTGCCAGCAGGACAGGGAGCAATCAGCCCCAGCATTTT
13 - TRBJ1-5 TRBV27 - CASTLRFGQPQHF TGTGCCAGCACCTTGAGGTTTGGTCAGCCCCAGCATTTT
16 - TRBJ1-2 TRBV29-1 - CSVEDVRDGGNYGYTF TGCAGCGTTGAAGATGTCCGGGACGGGGGGAACTATGGCTACACCTTC
12 - TRBJ1-1 TRBV9 TRBD1 CASSAGTAEAFF TGTGCCAGCAGCGCCGGGACAGCGGAAGCTTTCTTT
17 - TRBJ2-3 TRBV6-4 TRBD2 CASSDSSGVPSTDTQYF TGTGCCAGCAGTGACTCTAGCGGGGTTCCTAGCACAGATACGCAGTATTTT
15 - TRBJ2-7 TRBV18 - CASSPPRETGYEQYF TGTGCCAGCTCACCACCGAGAGAGACTGGCTACGAGCAGTACTTC
16 few TRBJ1-2 TRBV30 - CAWSVQGVIGLYGYTF TGTGCCTGGAGTGTACAAGGAGTAATCGGACTCTATGGCTACACCTTC